The T cell receptor beta chain under discussion was sequenced for a study of patients and donors after allogeneic stem cell transplantation (dated by TCRdb to the early 2020s). Trimming removed 5 bases from V and 6 bases from J; the gene matches leave 6 bases unexplained. The CDR3 covers 16 residues, taking in both the cysteine and the phenylalanine. The kept DNA is CDR3 alone, 48 bases in frame from the first base. The germline V gene supplies CDR1 SNHLY and CDR2 FYNNEI. Library generation was performed with RT-PCR. The sample was run on a NextSeq 550. TCRdb reprocessed the public reads (quality trimming at Q25 with fastp, clone calling with MiXCR) and kept in-frame beta chains. Duplicate CDR3 protein sequences are folded into a single record with the most common DNA and genes. In all, the sample holds about a million distinct CDR3 sequences, and over 15% of those were seen once. Approximately 5.9% of the sample is taken by the ten largest.

Notes on this clonotype: The antigen it binds to is not known. Per-base qualities were not stored, and no clone one base away is much larger.

Source material: blood, either unsorted or a sorted T cell fraction (not recorded which). Recombination connected TRBV2 to TRBJ2-1, with 14 bases matching TRBD2. The TCR was taken from a human donor who was either an allogeneic HSCT recipient or a stem cell or donor lymphocyte infusion donor (not recorded which). It is not recorded whose cells these are; they may come from a transplant donor. The base sequence is TGTGCCAGCAGTCGAGGGACTAGCGGGAGTATCAATGAGCAGTTCTTC. This yields the protein CASSRGTSGSINEQFF.